This record concerns one T cell receptor (beta chain) sequence. Its specificity is unknown. The authors ran the assay at deep level. Replicate sorted-subset PCRs were loaded with 150 to 250 ng DNA, 30,000 to 35,000 T cell genomes. TCRdb keeps only in-frame clones here, not all; method: immunoSEQ multiplex PCR. The sample lists about 320,000 clones; around 87% were seen once. The sample comes from a study of shared clonotypes between healthy human individuals. CD45RO+ cells plus CCR7-negative CD45RA+ TemRA cells formed CD8 memory. This CDR3 has 14 residues. From germline, CDR1 is ENHRY and CDR2 SYGVKD. The V and J ends lost 5 bases and 4 bases respectively, with 13 bases between them. General study findings and limits: The generation probabilities recorded for non-shared clonotypes fell below those of clonotypes shared by all four donors.

Sequencing was carried out using memory CD8+ T cells sorted from blood. Regarding subset: CD45RO+ cells pooled with CCR7-negative TemRA cells. The rearrangement links TRBV10-3 to TRBJ2-3; perhaps D is TRBD1 or TRBD2 (5 bases each). This TCR was sampled from a man aged 18 to 30 in good health. CDR3 sequence: CAISRLGTADTQYF. The CDR3 DNA is TGTGCCATCAGTCGCCTAGGGACCGCAGATACGCAGTATTTT.